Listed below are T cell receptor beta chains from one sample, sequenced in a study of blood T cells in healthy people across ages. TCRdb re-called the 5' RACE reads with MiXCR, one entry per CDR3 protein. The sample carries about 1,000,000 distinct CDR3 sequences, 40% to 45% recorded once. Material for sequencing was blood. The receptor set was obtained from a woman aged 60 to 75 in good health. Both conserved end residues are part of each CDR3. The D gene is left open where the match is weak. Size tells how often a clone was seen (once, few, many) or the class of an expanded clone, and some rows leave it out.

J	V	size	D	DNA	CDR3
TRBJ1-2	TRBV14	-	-	TGTGCCAGCAGCCAGGCCGGGACACAAAGTTTTTATGGCTACACCTTC	CASSQAGTQSFYGYTF
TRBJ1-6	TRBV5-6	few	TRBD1	TGTGCCAGCAGCTTGACCGGGACAGGGGAATCACCCCTCCACTTT	CASSLTGTGESPLHF
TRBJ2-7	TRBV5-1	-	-	TGCGCCAGCAGCTTGGGTGTCCCGTCGGATGAGCAGTACTTC	CASSLGVPSDEQYF
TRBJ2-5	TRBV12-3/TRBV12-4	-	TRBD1	TGTGCCAGCAGCCATCAGACAGGGAATTGGAGAGAGACCCAGTACTTC	CASSHQTGNWRETQYF
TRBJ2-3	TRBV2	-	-	TGTGCCAGCAGTGATAGCGGAACTTACACAGATACGCAGTATTTT	CASSDSGTYTDTQYF
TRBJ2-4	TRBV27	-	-	TGTGTCGCGCTCTCGAGAGGGACGCTGAATAAAGGCAAAAACATTCAGTACTTC	CVALSRGTLNKGKNIQYF
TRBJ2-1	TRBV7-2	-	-	TGTGCCAGCAGCTTATTCGCGGGCAGAGGGTTCGACAATGAGCAGTTCTTC	CASSLFAGRGFDNEQFF
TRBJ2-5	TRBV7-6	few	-	TGTGCCAGCAGCTTAGTTTCGGGGGCGGTCGAGACCCAGTACTTC	CASSLVSGAVETQYF
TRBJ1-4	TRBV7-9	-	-	TGTGCCAGCAGCTCTCTCGGCGGCGCTGCAACTAATGAAAAACTGTTTTTT	CASSSLGGAATNEKLFF
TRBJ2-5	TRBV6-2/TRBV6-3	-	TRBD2	TGTGCCAGCAGTTATGAGCGGGAGGGACCAGGGGCCCAGTACTTC	CASSYEREGPGAQYF
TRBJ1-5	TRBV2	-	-	TGTGCCAGCAGTGATACCGGTCAGCCCCAGCATTTT	CASSDTGQPQHF
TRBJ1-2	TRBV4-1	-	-	TGCGCCAGCAGCCTCGTTGGGGGGGCGCCTGGTGACTCTGGCTACACCTTC	CASSLVGGAPGDSGYTF
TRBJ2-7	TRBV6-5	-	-	TGTGCCAGCAGCCGGACCCCTCGCGAGCAGTACTTC	CASSRTPREQYF
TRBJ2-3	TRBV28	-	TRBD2	TGTGCCAGCAGTTCCATCCAAGCGGGAGCCTCAACAGATACGCAGTATTTT	CASSSIQAGASTDTQYF
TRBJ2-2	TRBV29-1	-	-	TGCAGCGCAATAGGGAGTTTTGGCACCGGGGAGCTGTTTTTT	CSAIGSFGTGELFF
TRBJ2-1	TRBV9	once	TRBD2	TGTGCCAGCAGCCCGCTTAGCGGGGGGATTAATGAGCAGTTCTTC	CASSPLSGGINEQFF
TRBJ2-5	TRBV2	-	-	TGTGCCAGCGGGTTGGATGGCCATGTCGGCAATGAGCAGTACTTC	CASGLDGHVGNEQYF
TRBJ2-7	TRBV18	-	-	TGTGCCAGCTCACCACTCGGGGAAGGCTCCTACGAGCAGTACTTC	CASSPLGEGSYEQYF
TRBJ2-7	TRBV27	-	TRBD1	TGTGCCAGCAGTCCCGGGACAGGGGCCCTCTCCTACGAGCAGTACTTC	CASSPGTGALSYEQYF
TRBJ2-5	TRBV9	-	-	TGTGCCAGCAGCATACCCCTCCAGGGCGAACAAGAGACCCAGTACTTC	CASSIPLQGEQETQYF
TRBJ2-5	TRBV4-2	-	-	TGTGCCAGCAGCCAGGACGGGGCCTACAATGAGCAGTACTTC	CASSQDGAYNEQYF
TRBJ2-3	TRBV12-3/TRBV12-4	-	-	TGTGCCAGCAGTTTAGTCGGGATTGGCTCAGATACGCAGTATTTT	CASSLVGIGSDTQYF
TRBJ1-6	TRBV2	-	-	TGTGCCGCCGCCCCCCCGACAGCCTCCAATTCACCCCTCCACTTT	CAAAPPTASNSPLHF
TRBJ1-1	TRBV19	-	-	TGTGCCAGTAGACGGACAGCGAACACTGAAGCTTTCTTT	CASRRTANTEAFF
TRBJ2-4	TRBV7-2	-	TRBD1	TGTGCCAGCTCTGAAGGGACAGGCCTCCCATTAGCCAAAAACATTCAGTACTTC	CASSEGTGLPLAKNIQYF
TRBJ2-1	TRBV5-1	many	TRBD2	TGCGCCAGCAGCCCGGGACTAGCGGGAGTTGGTTACAATGAGCAGTTCTTC	CASSPGLAGVGYNEQFF
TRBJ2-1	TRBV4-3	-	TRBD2	TGCGCCAGCAGCCAGAAGGGACAGGGGTTGGGACTAGCGGGAGGGCCCTACAATGAGCAGTTCTTC	CASSQKGQGLGLAGGPYNEQFF
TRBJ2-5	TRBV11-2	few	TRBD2	TGTGCCAGCAGCCACCTAGATTTAGGACTAGGCGAAGAGACCCAGTACTTC	CASSHLDLGLGEETQYF
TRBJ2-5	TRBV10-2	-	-	TGCGCCAGCAGTGTTGGAGGATACCAAGAGACCCAGTACTTC	CASSVGGYQETQYF
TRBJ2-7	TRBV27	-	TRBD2	TGTGCCAGCAGTCCAGCGGGAGTGTTCTACGAGCAGTACTTC	CASSPAGVFYEQYF
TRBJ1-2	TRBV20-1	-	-	TGCAGTGCTAGTGAGTGGGATGGCTACACCTTC	CSASEWDGYTF
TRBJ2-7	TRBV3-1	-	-	TGTGCCAGCAGCCAAGATCCAGCATCCCCCTACGAGCAGTACTTC	CASSQDPASPYEQYF
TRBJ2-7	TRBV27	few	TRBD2	TGTGCCAGCATGCTCGGACTAGCGGGACCCTACGAGCAGTACTTC	CASMLGLAGPYEQYF
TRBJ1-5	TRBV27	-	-	TGTGCCAGCAGTCAGAATGGGGTGGGGGACCTAAATCAGCCCCAGCATTTT	CASSQNGVGDLNQPQHF
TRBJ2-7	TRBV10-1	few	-	TGCGCCAGCAGTGAGTCCGGGGGCGGCTACGAGCAGTACTTC	CASSESGGGYEQYF
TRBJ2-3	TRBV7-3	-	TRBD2	TGTGCCAGCAGCGTCGACCCCGGTCGAGCGGGACCCACAGATACGCAGTATTTT	CASSVDPGRAGPTDTQYF
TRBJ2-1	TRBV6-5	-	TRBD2	TGCGCCAGCAGCGGGACTAGCGGGAGTAAGCTCAATGAGCAGTTCTTC	CASSGTSGSKLNEQFF
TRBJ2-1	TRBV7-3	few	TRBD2	TGTGCCAGCAGCTTACCCGGACTAGCGGGGAGCAATGAGCAGTTCTTC	CASSLPGLAGSNEQFF
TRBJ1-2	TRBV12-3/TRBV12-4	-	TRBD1	TGTGCCAGCAGTCCTCGACAGGGTGAGAATGGCTACACCTTC	CASSPRQGENGYTF
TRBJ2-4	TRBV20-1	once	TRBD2	TGCAGTGCTATAACTCCGGGACTAGGGGCGTCGTACAAAAACATTCAGTACTTC	CSAITPGLGASYKNIQYF
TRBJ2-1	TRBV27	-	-	TGTGCCAGCAGCGAAGGGGTCGATGAGCAGTTCTTC	CASSEGVDEQFF
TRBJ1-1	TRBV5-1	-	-	TGCGCCAGCAGCTTATGGGTGAACACTGAAGCTTTCTTT	CASSLWVNTEAFF